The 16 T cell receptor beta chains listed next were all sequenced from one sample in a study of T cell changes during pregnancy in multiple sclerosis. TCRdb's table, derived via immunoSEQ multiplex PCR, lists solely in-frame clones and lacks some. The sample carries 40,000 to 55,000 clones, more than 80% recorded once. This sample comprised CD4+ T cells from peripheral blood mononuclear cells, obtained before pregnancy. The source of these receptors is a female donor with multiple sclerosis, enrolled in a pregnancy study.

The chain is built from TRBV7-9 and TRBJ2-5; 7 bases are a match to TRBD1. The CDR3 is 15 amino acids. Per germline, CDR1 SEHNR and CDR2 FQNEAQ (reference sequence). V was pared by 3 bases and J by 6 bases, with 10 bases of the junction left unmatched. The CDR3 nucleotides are TGTGCCAGCAGCTTCCCTACCGGACAGGTTCAGACCCAGTACTTC. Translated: CASSFPTGQVQTQYF.

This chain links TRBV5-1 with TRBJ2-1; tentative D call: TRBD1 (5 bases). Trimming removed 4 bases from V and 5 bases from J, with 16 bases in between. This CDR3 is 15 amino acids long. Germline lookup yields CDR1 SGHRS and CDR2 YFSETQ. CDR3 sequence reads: CASSQLGPSNNEQFF. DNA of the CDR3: TGCGCCAGCAGCCAGCTGGGGCCCTCAAACAATGAGCAGTTCTTC.

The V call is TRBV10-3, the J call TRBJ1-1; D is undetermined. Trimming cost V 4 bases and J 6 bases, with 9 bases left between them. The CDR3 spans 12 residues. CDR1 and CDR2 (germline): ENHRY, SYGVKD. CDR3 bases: TGTGCCATCAGTGGAGGGCAACCTGAAGCTTTCTTT. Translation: CAISGGQPEAFF.

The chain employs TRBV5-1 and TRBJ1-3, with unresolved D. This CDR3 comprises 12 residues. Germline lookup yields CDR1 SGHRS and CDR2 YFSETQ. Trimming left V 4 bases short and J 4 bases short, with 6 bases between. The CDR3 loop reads CASSLYGNTIYF. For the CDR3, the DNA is TGCGCCAGCAGCCTCTACGGAAACACCATATATTTT. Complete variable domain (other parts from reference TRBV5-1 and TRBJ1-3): KAGVTQTPRYLIKTRGQQVTLSCSPISGHRSVSWYQQTPGQGLQFLFEYFSETQRNKGNFPGRFSGRQFSNSRSEMNVSTLELGDSALYLCASSLYGNTIYFGEGSWLTVV.

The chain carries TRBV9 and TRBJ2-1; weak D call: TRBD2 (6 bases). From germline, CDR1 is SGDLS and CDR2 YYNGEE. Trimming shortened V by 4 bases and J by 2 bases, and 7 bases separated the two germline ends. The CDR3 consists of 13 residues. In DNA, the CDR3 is TGTGCCAGCAGCCCGGGAGCCTACAATGAGCAGTTCTTC. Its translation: CASSPGAYNEQFF. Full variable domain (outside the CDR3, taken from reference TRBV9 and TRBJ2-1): DSGVTQTPKHLITATGQRVTLRCSPRSGDLSVYWYQQSLDQGLQFLIQYYNGEERAKGNILERFSAQQFPDLHSELNLSSLELGDSALYFCASSPGAYNEQFFGPGTRLTVL.

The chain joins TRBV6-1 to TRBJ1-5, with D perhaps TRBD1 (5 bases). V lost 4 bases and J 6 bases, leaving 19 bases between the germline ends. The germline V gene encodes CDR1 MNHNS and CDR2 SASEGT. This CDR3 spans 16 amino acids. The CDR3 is CASSGPENLGAQPQHF. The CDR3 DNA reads TGTGCCAGCAGTGGTCCCGAAAACCTAGGGGCTCAGCCCCAGCATTTT.

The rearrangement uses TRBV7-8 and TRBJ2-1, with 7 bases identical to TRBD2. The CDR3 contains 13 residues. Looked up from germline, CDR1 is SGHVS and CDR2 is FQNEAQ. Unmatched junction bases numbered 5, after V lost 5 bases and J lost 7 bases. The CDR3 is CASSRTRENEQFF. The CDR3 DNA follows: TGTGCCAGCAGCAGGACTAGGGAAAATGAGCAGTTCTTC.

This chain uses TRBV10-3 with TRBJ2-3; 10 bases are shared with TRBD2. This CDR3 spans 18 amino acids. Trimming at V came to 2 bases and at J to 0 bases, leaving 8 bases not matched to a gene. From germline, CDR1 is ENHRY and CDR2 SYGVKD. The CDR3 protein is CAISERLAGEKSTDTQYF. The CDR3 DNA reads TGTGCCATCAGTGAGCGTCTAGCGGGAGAGAAGAGCACAGATACGCAGTATTTT.

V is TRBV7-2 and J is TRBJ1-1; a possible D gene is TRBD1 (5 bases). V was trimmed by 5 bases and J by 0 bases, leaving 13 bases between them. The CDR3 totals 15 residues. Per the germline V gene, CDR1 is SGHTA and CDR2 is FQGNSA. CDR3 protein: CASSSGGGVNTEAFF. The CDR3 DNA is TGTGCCAGCAGCAGCGGAGGAGGGGTGAACACTGAAGCTTTCTTT.

CDR3: CASSQVTGPLGNTIYF. The CDR3 DNA follows: TGTGCCAGCAGCCAAGTAACAGGGCCGCTCGGAAACACCATATATTTT. The chain combines TRBV14 with TRBJ1-3; D is perhaps TRBD1 (6 bases). The V gene lost 1 base and the J gene lost 4 bases, with 14 bases spanning the gap. Germline assignment: CDR1 SGHDN and CDR2 FVKESK. CDR3 size: 16 residues. Full variable domain (rest looked up from reference TRBV14 and TRBJ1-3): EAGVTQFPSHSVIEKGQTVTLRCDPISGHDNLYWYRRVMGKEIKFLLHFVKESKQDESGMPNNRFLAERTGGTYSTLKVQPAELEDSGVYFCASSQVTGPLGNTIYFGEGSWLTVV.

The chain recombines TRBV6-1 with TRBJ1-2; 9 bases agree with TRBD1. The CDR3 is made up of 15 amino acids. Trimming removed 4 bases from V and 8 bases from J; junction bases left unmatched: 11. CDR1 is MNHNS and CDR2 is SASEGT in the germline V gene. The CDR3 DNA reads TGTGCCAGCAGTGGCGGGACAGGGTTTGCTAGGGGCTACACCTTC. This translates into CASSGGTGFARGYTF.

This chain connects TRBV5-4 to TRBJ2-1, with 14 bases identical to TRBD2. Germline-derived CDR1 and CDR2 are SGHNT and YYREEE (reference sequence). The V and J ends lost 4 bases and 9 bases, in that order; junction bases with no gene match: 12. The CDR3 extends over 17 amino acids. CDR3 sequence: CASSGEPGLAGVGEQFF. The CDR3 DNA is TGTGCCAGCAGCGGTGAGCCGGGACTAGCGGGAGTGGGTGAGCAGTTCTTC.

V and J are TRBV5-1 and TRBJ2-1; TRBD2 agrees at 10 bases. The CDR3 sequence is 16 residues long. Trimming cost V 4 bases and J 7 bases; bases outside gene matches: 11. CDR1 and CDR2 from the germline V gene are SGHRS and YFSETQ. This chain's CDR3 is CASSRDPSGRQNEQFF. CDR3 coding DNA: TGCGCCAGCAGCAGAGATCCTAGCGGGAGACAGAATGAGCAGTTCTTC.

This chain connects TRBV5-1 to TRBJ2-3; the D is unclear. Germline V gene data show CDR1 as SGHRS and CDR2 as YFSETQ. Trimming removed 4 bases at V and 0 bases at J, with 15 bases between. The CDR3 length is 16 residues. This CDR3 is CASSMRSSGSTDTQYF. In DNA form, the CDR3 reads TGCGCCAGCAGCATGCGCTCTAGTGGAAGCACAGATACGCAGTATTTT. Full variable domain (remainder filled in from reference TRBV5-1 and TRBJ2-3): KAGVTQTPRYLIKTRGQQVTLSCSPISGHRSVSWYQQTPGQGLQFLFEYFSETQRNKGNFPGRFSGRQFSNSRSEMNVSTLELGDSALYLCASSMRSSGSTDTQYFGPGTRLTVL.

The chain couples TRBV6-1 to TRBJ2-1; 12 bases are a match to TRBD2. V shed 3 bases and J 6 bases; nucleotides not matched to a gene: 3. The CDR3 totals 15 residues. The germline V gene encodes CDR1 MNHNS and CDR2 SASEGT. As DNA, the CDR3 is TGTGCCAGCAGTGAGGCTAGCGGGAGGGGCAATGAGCAGTTCTTC. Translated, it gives CASSEASGRGNEQFF.

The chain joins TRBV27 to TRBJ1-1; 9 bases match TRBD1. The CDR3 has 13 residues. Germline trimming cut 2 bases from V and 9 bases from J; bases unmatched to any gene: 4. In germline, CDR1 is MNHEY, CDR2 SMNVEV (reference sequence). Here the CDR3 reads CASSLRDRAKAFF. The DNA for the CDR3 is TGTGCCAGCAGTTTACGGGACAGGGCGAAAGCTTTCTTT.